The clone carrying this TCR beta chain has more than one count but fewer than ten. Its specificity is not known. The data originate from a study of cytomegalovirus exposure and HLA in healthy donors. Study in general: The 500 to 750 first-cohort repertoires and the 100 to 150 validation repertoires shared the same platform, a later analysis reported.

CDR3 size: 17 residues. Germline CDR1 LGHNA, CDR2 YSLEER. Trimming cost V 1 base and J 6 bases; bases outside gene matches: 9. TCRdb's table, derived via immunoSEQ multiplex PCR, lists solely in-frame clones and lacks some. The data show 100,000 to 150,000 clones, with roughly 95% seen just once and about 1.7% held by the top ten. Study-wide results and caveats: The tendency of first-cohort TCR clusters to co-occur in the 120 or so validation repertoires was the finding of a later analysis. Researchers catalogued 150 or so TCR beta chains as cytomegalovirus-associated.

V and J are TRBV4-3 and TRBJ1-2, with 12 bases fitting TRBD1. The sample comprised PBMCs. The TCR was taken from a young man in good health and CMV-seronegative. The CDR3 loop is CASSQGAGTGGAHGYTF. The CDR3 coding sequence is TGCGCCAGCAGCCAAGGGGCGGGGACAGGGGGCGCGCATGGCTACACCTTC.